Following are 16 T cell receptor beta chains from one sample sequenced in a study of Graves' ophthalmopathy and Graves' hyperthyroidism. CDR3 regions of TCR beta were amplified from RNA transcripts. A first-round RT-PCR used HTBI primers, followed by a second-round multiplex PCR. Each CDR3 protein is one row after TCRdb ran MiXCR on the multiplex PCR reads. The repertoire consists of hundreds of thousands of distinct CDR3 sequences, with about 20% occurring once and the leading ten covering roughly 6.9%. Sequencing input: peripheral blood. The receptors originated from a woman aged 18-29 years with stable Graves' hyperthyroidism. Some clones in this sample may be carry-over from other donors' samples.

This clonotype was observed many times. This chain joins TRBV15 and TRBJ1-2; TRBD1 agrees at 7 bases. The junction had 15 bases not matched to a gene; V was cut back by 4 bases and J by 7 bases. CDR3 length: 16 residues. Germline V gene data show CDR1 as LNHNV and CDR2 as YYDKDF (reference sequence). The CDR3 nucleotides are TGTGCCACCAGCATTGGGGGAACAGGGGCTTTCCCTGGCTACACCTTC. Encoded protein: CATSIGGTGAFPGYTF.

This clonotype was observed once. As DNA, the CDR3 is TGTGCCACCAGCGAGGCGGGCTACGAGCAGTACTTC. It encodes CATSEAGYEQYF. The chain employs TRBV15 and TRBJ2-7, with a weak D call TRBD2 (5 bases). V lost 5 bases and J lost 3, with 8 bases in between. Germline assignment: CDR1 LNHNV and CDR2 YYDKDF (reference sequence). The CDR3 has 12 residues.

The table lists this clonotype with many counts. The chain has TRBV11-2 and TRBJ2-7; 15 nucleotides line up with TRBD2. Germline values: CDR1 SGHAT, CDR2 FQNNGV. Trimming at V came to 6 bases and at J to 3 bases, leaving 3 bases not matched to a gene. The length of the CDR3 is 15 residues. The CDR3 region has the DNA TGTGCCAGCAGTCAGGGACTAGCGGGGGGCTACGAGCAGTACTTC. This encodes CASSQGLAGGYEQYF.

This clonotype occurred a few times. The chain has TRBV6-1 and TRBJ2-2; the match to TRBD1 covers 11 bases. This CDR3 has 15 amino acids. CDR1 and CDR2 from the germline V gene are MNHNS and SASEGT. The V and J ends lost 6 bases and 3 bases, in that order; junction bases with no gene match: 3. CDR3 residues: CASSWGQGDTGELFF. The CDR3 region has the DNA TGTGCCAGCAGCTGGGGACAGGGGGACACCGGGGAGCTGTTTTTT.

This clonotype was counted many times. The chain carries TRBV6-1 and TRBJ2-2, with 7 nucleotides matching TRBD1. Germline V gives CDR1 MNHNS, CDR2 SASEGT. V was pared by 6 bases and J by 2 bases, with 6 bases of the junction left unmatched. The CDR3 totals 15 residues. The CDR3 nucleotides are TGTGCCAGCAGGACCGGGACAGCTAACACCGGGGAGCTGTTTTTT. It specifies CASRTGTANTGELFF.

This clonotype was counted many times. The chain links TRBV15 to TRBJ2-5; 11 nucleotides agree with TRBD2. J lost 5 bases, V lost 5 bases, and 7 bases had no gene match. The CDR3 length is 15 residues. CDR1 LNHNV and CDR2 YYDKDF come from the germline V gene (reference sequence). The CDR3 DNA sequence: TGTGCCACCAGCGCACTAGCGGGGGATATGGAGACCCAGTACTTC. As protein: CATSALAGDMETQYF. The variable domain in full, completed from reference TRBV15 and TRBJ2-5, reads DAMVIQNPRYQVTQFGKPVTLSCSQTLNHNVMYWYQQKSSQAPKLLFHYYDKDFNNEADTPDNFQSRRPNTSFCFLDIRSPGLGDTAMYLCATSALAGDMETQYFGPGTRLLVL.

This clonotype was seen ten or more times. The J gene is TRBJ2-7, the V gene TRBV27; TRBD2 matches 11 bases. The CDR3 has 16 residues. Per germline, CDR1 MNHEY and CDR2 SMNVEV (reference sequence). V trimming: 6 bases; J trimming: 7 bases; junction bases outside the gene matches: 14. Written as DNA, the CDR3 is TGTGCCAGCAGGTCAAACATAGCGGGAGGGCCAAGGGAGCAGTACTTC. The encoded protein is CASRSNIAGGPREQYF.

This clonotype came up many times. V usage is TRBV28 and J usage is TRBJ2-2, with TRBD1 as a possible D gene (5 bases). Trimming shortened V by 6 bases and J by 5 bases, and 16 bases separated the two germline ends. This CDR3 is built from 15 residues. Per the germline V gene, CDR1 is MDHEN and CDR2 is SYDVKM. Here the CDR3 reads CASSPFRGGTGELFF. The CDR3 bases are TGTGCCAGCAGCCCCTTTAGGGGTGGGACCGGGGAGCTGTTTTTT. The whole variable domain, remainder taken from reference TRBV28 and TRBJ2-2, is DVKVTQSSRYLVKRTGEKVFLECVQDMDHENMFWYRQDPGLGLRLIYFSYDVKMKEKGDIPEGYSVSREKKERFSLILESASTNQTSMYLCASSPFRGGTGELFFGEGSRLTVL.

This clonotype was seen repeatedly, ten times or more. V usage is TRBV7-8 and J usage is TRBJ1-5; 7 bases align to TRBD1. Looked up from germline, CDR1 is SGHVS and CDR2 is FQNEAQ. The J segment lost 3 bases and the V segment lost 3 bases, leaving 8 bases of the junction unmatched. This CDR3 comprises 16 residues. In nucleotides, the CDR3 is TGTGCCAGCAGCTTCCAGGGGGACACCCCCAATCAGCCCCAGCATTTT. Translation: CASSFQGDTPNQPQHF.

The chain joins TRBV30 to TRBJ2-5; 7 bases are shared with TRBD1. CDR1 is GTSNPN and CDR2 is SVGIG in the germline V gene (reference sequence). The junction had 5 bases not matched to a gene; V was cut back by 4 bases and J by 3 bases. The CDR3 runs to 13 residues. The CDR3 DNA reads as TGTGCCTGGAAACCGACAGGGAAAGAGACCCAGTACTTC. This encodes CAWKPTGKETQYF.

The chain links TRBV29-1 to TRBJ1-2; TRBD1 is a possible D gene (6 bases). This CDR3 has 13 amino acids. The V gene's germline CDR1 is SQVTM and CDR2 ANQGSEA. V lost 7 bases to trimming and J lost 0 bases, with 12 bases between them. The CDR3 coding sequence is TGCAGCGGGTCACAGGGAGCTAACTATGGCTACACCTTC. Protein product: CSGSQGANYGYTF.

The chain couples TRBV6-5 to TRBJ1-3; TRBD1 matches at 7 bases. Looked up from germline, CDR1 is MNHEY and CDR2 is SVGAGI. There are 14 residues in the CDR3. J was trimmed by 5 bases and V by 4 bases; bases with no gene match: 5. The CDR3 nucleotides read TGTGCCAGCAGTTCCACAGGGGAGAGAAACACCATATATTTT. Translating gives CASSSTGERNTIYF.

The sample holds one count of this clonotype. The V and J genes are TRBV20-1 and TRBJ1-5, with 10 nucleotides matching TRBD1. The CDR3 loop spans 14 amino acids. V lost 4 bases and J lost 9; bases outside the gene matches: 9. Germline V lookup: CDR1 DFQATT, CDR2 SNEGSKA (reference sequence). CDR3 loop: CSATGQGNRAPQHF. The CDR3 nucleotides are TGCAGTGCTACGGGACAGGGGAATCGTGCGCCCCAGCATTTT.

V and J are TRBV15 and TRBJ2-7; 8 bases are a match to TRBD1. This CDR3 is built from 14 residues. From germline, CDR1 is LNHNV and CDR2 YYDKDF (reference sequence). After removal of 4 bases from V and 3 bases from J, the junction contained 5 bases not matched to a gene. This chain's CDR3 is CATSTRTGSYEQYF. CDR3 bases: TGTGCCACCAGCACTAGGACAGGGAGCTACGAGCAGTACTTC.

This clonotype occurred many times. The rearrangement uses TRBV4-2 and TRBJ2-7, with 7 bases matching TRBD2. CDR1 is LGHNA and CDR2 is YNFKEQ in the germline V gene. The CDR3 has 14 amino acids. V shed 0 bases and J 2 bases; nucleotides not matched to a gene: 1. The CDR3 nucleotides read TGTGCCAGCAGCCAAGAGGGGGGGACCTACGAGCAGTACTTC. This sequence encodes CASSQEGGTYEQYF.

This clonotype was seen repeatedly, ten times or more. The genes are TRBV29-1 and TRBJ1-1, with 8 bases identical to TRBD1. The trim removed 8 bases at V and 7 bases at J, leaving 6 bases unmatched. The CDR3 covers 11 residues. Germline-derived CDR1 and CDR2 are SQVTM and ANQGSEA. In DNA, the CDR3 is TGCAGCACAGGACAGGGTCGTGAAGCTTTCTTT. Encoded protein: CSTGQGREAFF.